This T cell receptor (beta chain) emerged from a study of T cell changes during pregnancy in multiple sclerosis (dated by TCRdb to the late 2010s). Some background on the complete study: Changes in the T cell repertoire over the course of pregnancy were examined in this study in women with multiple sclerosis.

This clone occurred once. No antigen is known for it. No much larger clone is present one base from it, and per-base qualities are unavailable. The library came from the immunoSEQ multiplex PCR assay. This immuneACCESS table, as held by TCRdb, lists in-frame sequences with V and J called but not all clones. Of the missing ones, under half trace to an unresolved V gene in checked studies; the others have no known cause. The table for this sample lists tens of thousands of clones; over 85% of them were counted only once. Less than 2% of the sample goes to the ten largest clones. CDR1 and CDR2, per the germline V gene, are SGHTA and FQGTGA. The cysteine opens and the phenylalanine closes a CDR3 of 14 amino acids. This entry keeps only the CDR3 DNA: 42 bases, framed from base 1. V has 4 bases trimmed and J has 6 bases trimmed; junction bases matching no gene number 6.

The source of this sequence is a female donor with multiple sclerosis, enrolled in a pregnancy study. The sample was peripheral blood, taken in the second trimester of pregnancy. The receptor chain draws on TRBV7-3 and TRBJ1-1, with 9 bases matching TRBD1. The CDR3 region: CASSSGDREAEAFF. Here is the DNA: TGTGCCAGCAGCTCGGGGGACAGGGAGGCTGAAGCTTTCTTT.